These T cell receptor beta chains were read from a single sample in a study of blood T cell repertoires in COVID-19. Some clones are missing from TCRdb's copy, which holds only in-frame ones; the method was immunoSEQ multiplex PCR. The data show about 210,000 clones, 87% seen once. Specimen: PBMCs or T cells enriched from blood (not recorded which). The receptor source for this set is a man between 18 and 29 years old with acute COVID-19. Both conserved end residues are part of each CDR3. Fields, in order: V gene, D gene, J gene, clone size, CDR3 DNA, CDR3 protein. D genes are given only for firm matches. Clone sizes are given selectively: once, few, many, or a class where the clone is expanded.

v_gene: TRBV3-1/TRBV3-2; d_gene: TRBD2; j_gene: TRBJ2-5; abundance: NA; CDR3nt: TGTGCCAGCAGCCAAGACGGCGGGAGTGAGAGGGAGACCCAGTACTTC; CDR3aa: CASSQDGGSERETQYF
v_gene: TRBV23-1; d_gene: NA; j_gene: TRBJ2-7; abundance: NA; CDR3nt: TGCGCCAGCGGACAGGACGCGGGATGCGACGAGCAGTACTTC; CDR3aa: CASGQDAGCDEQYF
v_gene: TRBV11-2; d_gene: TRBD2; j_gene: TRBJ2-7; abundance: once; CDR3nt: TGTGCCAGCAGCTTGGGGTGGCGGGAGGACTCCTACGAGCAGTACTTC; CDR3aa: CASSLGWREDSYEQYF
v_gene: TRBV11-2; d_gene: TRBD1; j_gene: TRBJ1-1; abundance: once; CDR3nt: TGTGCCAGCAGCTTACGGGGGACAGGGGGCACTGAAGCTTTCTTT; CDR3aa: CASSLRGTGGTEAFF
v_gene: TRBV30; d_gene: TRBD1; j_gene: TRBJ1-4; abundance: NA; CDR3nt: TGTGCCTGGACAGGGGGCTCGAATGAAAAACTGTTTTTT; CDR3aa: CAWTGGSNEKLFF
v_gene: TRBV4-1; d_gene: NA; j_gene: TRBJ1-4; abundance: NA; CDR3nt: TGCGCCAGCAGCCCTTTCGAGGGAGATGAAAAACTGTTTTTT; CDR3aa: CASSPFEGDEKLFF
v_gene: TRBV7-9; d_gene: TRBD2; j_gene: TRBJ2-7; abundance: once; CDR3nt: TGTGCCAGCAGCTCTTCATTTGGTAGCGGGAGCTCCTACGAGCAGTACTTC; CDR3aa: CASSSSFGSGSSYEQYF
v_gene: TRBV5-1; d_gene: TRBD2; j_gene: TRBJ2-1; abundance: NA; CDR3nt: TGCGCCAGCAGCTTGGCCAGGCTAGCGGGGAGCTCCTACAATGAGCAGTTCTTC; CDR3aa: CASSLARLAGSSYNEQFF
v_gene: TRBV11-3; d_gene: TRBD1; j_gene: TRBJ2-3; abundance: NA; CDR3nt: TGTGCCAGCAGCTTAGGAACAGGGGGTGCAGATACGCAGTATTTT; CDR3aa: CASSLGTGGADTQYF
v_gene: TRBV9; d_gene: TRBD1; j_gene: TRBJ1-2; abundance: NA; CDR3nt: TGTGCCAGCAGCGCCCCGGGACAGACTGCGGTCTATGGCTACACCTTC; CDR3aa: CASSAPGQTAVYGYTF
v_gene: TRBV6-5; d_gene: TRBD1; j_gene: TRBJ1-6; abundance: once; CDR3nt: TGTGCCAGCAGCTGGGACAGGGGCAATTCACCCCTCCACTTT; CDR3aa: CASSWDRGNSPLHF
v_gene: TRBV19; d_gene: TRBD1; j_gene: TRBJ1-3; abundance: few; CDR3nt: TGTGCCAGTAGGGGACAGGCAAGCTCTGGAAACACCATATATTTT; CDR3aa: CASRGQASSGNTIYF
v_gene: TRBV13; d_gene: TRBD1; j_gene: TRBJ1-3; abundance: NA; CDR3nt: TGTGCCAGCAGCTCCGGACAGGGGATTAGAAACACCATATATTTT; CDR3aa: CASSSGQGIRNTIYF
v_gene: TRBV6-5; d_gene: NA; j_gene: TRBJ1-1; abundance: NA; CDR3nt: TGTGCCAGCAGTTACTACGGAGGGATCTTTGAAGCTTTCTTT; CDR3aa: CASSYYGGIFEAFF
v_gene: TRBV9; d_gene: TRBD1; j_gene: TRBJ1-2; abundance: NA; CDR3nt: TGTGCCAGCAGCGAGAGACAGGGGAAGGCTAACTATGGCTACACCTTC; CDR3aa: CASSERQGKANYGYTF
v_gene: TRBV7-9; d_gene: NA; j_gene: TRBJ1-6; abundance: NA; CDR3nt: TGTGCCAGCAGCTTAGCGCCGGTCAATTCACCCCTCCACTTT; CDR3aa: CASSLAPVNSPLHF
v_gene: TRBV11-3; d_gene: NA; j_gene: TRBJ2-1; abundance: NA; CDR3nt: TGTGCCAGCAGCTTACAGGGGAGCTATGAGCAGTTCTTC; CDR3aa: CASSLQGSYEQFF
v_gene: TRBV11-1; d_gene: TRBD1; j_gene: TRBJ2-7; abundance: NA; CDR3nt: TGTGCCAGCACGCGGGGACAGGGGTCCTACGAGCAGTACTTC; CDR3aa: CASTRGQGSYEQYF
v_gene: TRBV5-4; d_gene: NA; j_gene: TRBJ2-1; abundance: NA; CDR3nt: TGTGCCAGCAGCACCCGCTCTAGCGCCAACAATGAGCAGTTCTTC; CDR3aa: CASSTRSSANNEQFF
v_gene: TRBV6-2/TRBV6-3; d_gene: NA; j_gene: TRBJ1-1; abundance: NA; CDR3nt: TGTGCCAGCAGTTACGGCAGGGTTCCTGAAGCTTTCTTT; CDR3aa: CASSYGRVPEAFF
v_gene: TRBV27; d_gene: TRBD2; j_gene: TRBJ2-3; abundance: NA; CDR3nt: TGTGCCAGCAGTCTAGCGGGAGGGACCACAGATACGCAGTATTTT; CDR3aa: CASSLAGGTTDTQYF
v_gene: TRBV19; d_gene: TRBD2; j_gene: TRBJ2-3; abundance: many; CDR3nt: TGTGCCAGTAGTATCAGCGGGATGAGCACAGATACGCAGTATTTT; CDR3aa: CASSISGMSTDTQYF
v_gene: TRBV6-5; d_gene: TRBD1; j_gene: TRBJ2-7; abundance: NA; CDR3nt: TGTGCCAGCAGTTATTGGCAGGGGGCCTACGAGCAGTACTTC; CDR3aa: CASSYWQGAYEQYF
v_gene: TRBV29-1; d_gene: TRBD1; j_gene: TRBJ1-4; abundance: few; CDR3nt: TGCAGCGTTGCTGGGACAGGGGCTGAAAAACTGTTTTTT; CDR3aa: CSVAGTGAEKLFF
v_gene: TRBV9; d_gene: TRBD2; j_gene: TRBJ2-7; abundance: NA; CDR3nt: TGTGCCAGCAGCCCCCAAGGTGCGGGAGCCGACTACGAGCAGTACTTC; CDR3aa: CASSPQGAGADYEQYF
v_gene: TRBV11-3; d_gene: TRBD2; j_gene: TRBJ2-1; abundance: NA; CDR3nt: TGTGCCAGCAGCTTAGGGGGGGGCAATGAGCAGTTCTTC; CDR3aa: CASSLGGGNEQFF
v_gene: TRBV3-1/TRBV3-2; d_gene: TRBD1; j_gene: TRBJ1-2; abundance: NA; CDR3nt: TGTGCCAGCAGCCCGAGGCCGGGACAGGGCTTAGATGGCTACACCTTC; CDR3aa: CASSPRPGQGLDGYTF